This entry is about one TCR beta chain. Its antigen specificity is not known. No much larger clonotype is one base removed from it; base qualities were not supplied. These data originate in a study of cytomegalovirus exposure and HLA in healthy donors (dated by TCRdb to about 2017). About the investigation overall: An earlier analysis of several hundred of the donors reported more than 250 Gb of sequence data and more than 90 million unique TCR beta sequences from about 179 million T cells. Besides the first cohort of roughly 700 subjects, a separate validation cohort made up of 120 different subjects was used. An early release that covered more than 550 HLA-typed donors contained around 300 gigabases of sequencing data and about 93 million unique TCR sequences. To predict cytomegalovirus infection status, the study brought together high-throughput TCR immunosequencing, statistical association of individual TCRs with disease status, and machine learning. On average, roughly 250,000 unique TCR beta nucleotide sequences were sequenced per donor among roughly 430 genotyped donors of the cohort, with 15% to 20% of those sequences being non-productive. The number of typed donors differed by locus: about 629-630 for A, B, C, DRB1 and DQB1; approximately 530 for DQA1; about 600 for DPA1; and about 450 for DPB1. Because of strong linkage in the cohort, five DR-DQ haplotypes were treated as single units for association and clustering. The genetic ancestry cluster associated with self-reported Caucasian donors included over 80% of the approximately 430 genotyped donors. The study aimed to test whether cataloging public T cell receptors could reveal signatures of past pathogen exposure. Class I and class II HLA loci were covered by the typing at four-digit resolution. Donor age, sex, ethnicity and CMV serostatus were compiled together with the repertoire data. An earlier analysis of some 600 of the donors applied high-throughput TCR beta sequencing to assess whether each TCR beta V gene segment acted as functional or pseudogenic. Every discovery cohort repertoire had been produced on one sequencing platform. The study profiled the T cell repertoires of more than 500 subjects by immunosequencing and related them to cytomegalovirus serostatus. A later genetic analysis took genome-wide SNP genotypes for about 55% of the roughly 670 donors and used that subset as a discovery cohort. In a later analysis, previously published TCR beta repertoires from hundreds of donors were re-analyzed and high-resolution HLA genotyping was added so that TCR occurrence patterns could be studied. The later analysis used no new phenotypic data to find candidate immune exposures, relying instead on TCR beta sequences and their occurrence across donors. Results the study describes overall, beyond this receptor: The earlier analysis of approximately 590 of the donors excluded approximately 15 rarely observed V segments, including chromosome 9 orphons, because counts were too low. CMV serostatus was the only immune exposure information available for the cohort. Broadly in line with IMGT annotations, most TCR beta V segments showed up in productive rearrangements about 87% or about 30% of the time in an earlier analysis of a few hundred of the donors. Roughly uniform sequencing depth across donors was assumed in presence/absence analyses, although this assumption may not hold. Linkage disequilibrium might explain the correlated functional status among segregating V segments, but an unknown experimental factor could not be excluded. When HLA alleles, especially DR and DQ, strongly co-occurred, attributing TCR associations to individual alleles was difficult. The 87-base-pair reads could not distinguish some IMGT-functional V segments, including TRBV6-2 and TRBV6-3, so those segments were excluded. Cytomegalovirus status was reported to be diagnosed by the classifier with high specificity and sensitivity in both the original and validation cohorts. Only TCR beta chains were sequenced in this cohort, and the absence of alpha or paired-chain data limited detectable features. In a later analysis, HLA-associated TCR beta chains showed more clonal expansion and lower generation probabilities than non-associated chains that were equally common. A later genetic analysis reported fewer N-insertions in productive TCRs among donors in an Asian-associated ancestry cluster than the approximately 700-donor mean. It was suggested by the authors that the approach could potentially be generalized to other disease states and immunological phenotypes. In a later analysis, several top co-occurrence clusters were reported to appear linked to parvovirus B19, influenza, CMV and Epstein-Barr virus. A later analysis found that TCR association rates varied across HLA loci, with DRB1 alleles showing the most associated TCRs and HLA-C alleles the fewest. The sequencing pipeline was judged likely to have produced a cluster of highly shared sequence variants as a technical artifact. Because HLA typing was unavailable for some donors at each locus, only the typed subset was used in association tests. In the study, around 150 TCR beta chains were listed as associated with cytomegalovirus. In a later analysis, about 16,000 TCR beta sequences were associated with specific HLA alleles at a false discovery rate of 0.05. Most CMV-associated TCR beta chains appeared to be HLA-restricted in a later analysis, and the HLA associations seemed to be driven largely by CMV exposure. In a later genetic analysis, a missense DCLRE1C variant was associated with V-gene and J-gene trimming of TCR beta chains, and the association was replicated in an independent cohort. A further reported finding was that TCR beta sequences accurately predicted the HLA-A and HLA-B alleles for most subjects in the first cohort. Most TCR sequences were observed very rarely across donors, whereas some public TCRs were present in many individuals. In vitro tests confirmed that a few of the cytomegalovirus-associated TCR beta chains recognize cytomegalovirus antigens.

For this chain, trimming is 4 bases at the V end and 12 bases at the J end, and the number of junction bases without a gene match is 8. The CDR3 runs 15 residues from the cysteine to the phenylalanine. CDR3 DNA only is kept here, 45 bases in frame from base 1. As encoded in the germline V gene, CDR1 is SGHRS while CDR2 is YFSETQ. Preparation of the library involved the immunoSEQ multiplex PCR assay. For the multiplex PCR, a mixture combining 60 forward primers for TCR Vbeta segments and 13 reverse primers for TCR Jbeta segments was used. Amplification of the CDR3 region of rearranged TCR beta genes was performed with a multiplex PCR assay on genomic DNA. Amplified TCR beta libraries were sequenced as 87-base-pair reads on the Illumina HiSeq System. As for the authors' bioinformatics: A later analysis tallied some 79 million unique TCR beta chains across the 660 or so repertoires, and about 10 million of those chains were shared by two or more donors. To remove PCR and sequencing errors, raw reads were error-corrected and collapsed into unique sequences using a nearest-neighbor algorithm that merged closely related sequences. CDR3 sequences were aligned to IMGT reference sequences to assign V, D and J gene segments. For a sequence to be retained, at least a six-nucleotide match to both a V gene segment and a J gene segment was required. Rearrangements were classified as productive when the CDR3 lacked stop codons and remained in frame with V and J, and all other rearrangements were classified as non-productive. Following IMGT convention, CDR3 was defined as the stretch from the second conserved V-encoded cysteine up to the conserved J-encoded phenylalanine. The earlier analysis of fewer than 750 of the donors excluded sequences that lacked an unambiguous match to a single V gene segment. An earlier analysis of roughly 590 of the donors called V segments functional above 56.7% productive rearrangements and segregating when the between-donor standard deviation exceeded 5%. A statistical classification framework was built for diagnosing cytomegalovirus status from the catalog of TCR beta chain sequences. A later analysis assigned V and J genes by comparing TCR nucleotide sequences with IMGT/GENE-DB human TR gene sequences. Using the TCRdist pipeline, a later analysis assigned CDR3 sequences along with most-parsimonious VDJ recombination scenarios. In a later analysis, each TCR beta chain was defined by its CDR3 amino acid sequence together with its V-gene family, and reads lacking a unique V-gene family were excluded. A later analysis removed 500 to 650 highly shared, low-generation-probability nucleotide sequences to deal with suspected cross-contamination and a sequencing artifact. A later analysis calculated a clonal expansion index for each public chain from normalized within-repertoire ranks of inferred template counts. A later analysis computed generation probabilities with a VDJ recombination model fitted to out-of-frame rearrangements, and checked the results against IGoR. Hypergeometric tests were used in a later analysis to score TCR-TCR, TCR-HLA and TCR-CMV co-occurrence, with a repertoire-size bias correction applied to the TCR pairs. A later analysis estimated false discovery rates by permuting HLA or CMV assignments 20 times. A later analysis grouped co-occurring TCRs with DBSCAN, adding TCRdist sequence similarity when clustering within HLA-allele-positive subsets. Repertoires with fewer than 30,000 or more than 120,000 public chains, plus five repertoires with anomalous nucleotide sharing, were excluded from co-occurrence clustering. Entries here come from immuneACCESS through TCRdb and include only in-frame sequences with V and J called. Some clones fail to appear in such tables; in the studies checked, an unresolved V gene covers under half of the shortfall, and the cause of the remainder is unknown. V, J and clone size reflect that table, while D and trimming were determined from the DNA. Present in this sample are some 190,000 clones, about 82% of which were seen just once. The top ten clonotypes cover around 1.6% of the sample.

In total, around 600 healthy bone marrow donors made up the cohort. At the time of sampling, all cohort members were nominally healthy, though unrecorded immune exposures were likely present. The donor was CMV seronegative and belonged to the group of 380 or so seronegative cohort members. A peripheral blood sample was collected from each donor, and TCR beta sequencing was performed on peripheral blood mononuclear cells. Genomic DNA extraction from the blood cell samples was performed with the Qiagen DNeasy Blood Extraction Kit. The TCR comes from a man between 18 and 35 years old in good health and CMV-seronegative. Sequences were obtained from PBMCs. The rearrangement combines TRBV5-1 with TRBJ2-1; 15 middle bases align to TRBD2. The CDR3 region: CASSPRTSGGALQFF. Read as DNA, the sequence is TGCGCCAGCAGCCCGAGGACTAGCGGGGGGGCCTTGCAGTTCTTC.